This T cell receptor beta chain is drawn from a study of T cell responses to AZD1222 COVID-19 vaccine. A remark on this clone: Its specificity is unknown.

V was pared by 3 bases and J by 9 bases, with 17 bases between. CDR3 size: 14 residues. Germline V CDR1 and CDR2: LNHDA, SQIVND (reference sequence). TCRdb's table, derived via immunoSEQ multiplex PCR, lists solely in-frame clones and lacks some. The profile covers 150,000 to 200,000 clones, with just over 90% appearing a single time and less than 4.5% taken by the ten largest. Whole-study results and caveats: Spike-specific TCR breadth and depth rose after two AZD1222 doses. Spike-wide vaccine-associated CD4 TCRs dominated at 160-218 and 743-854.

The material was peripheral blood, obtained 28 days after the second dose of the MenACWY control vaccine. The chain uses TRBV19 and TRBJ2-5, with D hard to call. This sequence originates from an adult who received the MenACWY meningococcal vaccine as a control. Here the CDR3 reads CASSIRAIEMAQYF. The CDR3 DNA reads TGTGCCAGTAGTATTAGGGCTATAGAGATGGCCCAGTACTTC.